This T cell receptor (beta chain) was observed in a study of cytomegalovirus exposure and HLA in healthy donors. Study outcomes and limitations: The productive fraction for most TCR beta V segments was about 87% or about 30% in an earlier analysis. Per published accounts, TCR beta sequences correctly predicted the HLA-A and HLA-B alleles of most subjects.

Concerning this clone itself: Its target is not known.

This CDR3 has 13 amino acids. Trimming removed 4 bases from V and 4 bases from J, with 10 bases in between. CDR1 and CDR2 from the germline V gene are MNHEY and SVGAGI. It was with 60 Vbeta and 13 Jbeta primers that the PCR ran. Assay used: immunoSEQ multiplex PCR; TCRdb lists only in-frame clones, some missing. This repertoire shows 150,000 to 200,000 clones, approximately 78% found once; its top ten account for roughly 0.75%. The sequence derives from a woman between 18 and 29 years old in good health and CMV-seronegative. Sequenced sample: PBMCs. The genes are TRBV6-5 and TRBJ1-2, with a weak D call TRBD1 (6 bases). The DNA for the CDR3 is TGTGCCAGCAGTTTCGGGACAAGCTATGGCTACACCTTC. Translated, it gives CASSFGTSYGYTF.